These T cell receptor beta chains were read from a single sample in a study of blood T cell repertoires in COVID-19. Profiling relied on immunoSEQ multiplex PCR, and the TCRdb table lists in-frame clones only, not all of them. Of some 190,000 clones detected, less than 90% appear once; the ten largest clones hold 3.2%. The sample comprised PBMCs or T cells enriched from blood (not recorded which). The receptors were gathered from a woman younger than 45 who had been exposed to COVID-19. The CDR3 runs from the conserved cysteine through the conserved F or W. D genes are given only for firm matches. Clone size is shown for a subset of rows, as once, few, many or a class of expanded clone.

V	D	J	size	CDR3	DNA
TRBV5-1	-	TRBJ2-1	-	CATSLLSQKAYNEQFF	TGCGCCACGTCTCTACTTAGCCAGAAGGCCTACAATGAGCAGTTCTTC
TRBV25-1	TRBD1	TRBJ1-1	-	CASSGTGEGAEAFF	TGTGCCAGCAGTGGGACAGGGGAAGGGGCTGAAGCTTTCTTT
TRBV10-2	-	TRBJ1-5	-	CASAAGGRNQPQHF	TGCGCCAGCGCCGCCGGGGGGAGGAATCAGCCCCAGCATTTT
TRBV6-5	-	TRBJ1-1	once	CASSYSAGNTEAFF	TGTGCCAGCAGTTACTCGGCTGGGAACACTGAAGCTTTCTTT
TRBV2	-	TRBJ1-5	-	CASSVGILRGGNQPQHF	TGTGCCAGCAGTGTAGGCATACTGCGAGGAGGCAATCAGCCCCAGCATTTT
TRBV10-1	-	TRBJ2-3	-	CASSKEGKDTQYF	TGCGCCAGCAGTAAGGAGGGGAAAGATACGCAGTATTTT
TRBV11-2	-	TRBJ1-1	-	CASSLGGVEAFF	TGTGCCAGCAGCTTAGGAGGAGTCGAAGCTTTCTTT
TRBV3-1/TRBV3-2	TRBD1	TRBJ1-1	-	CASSFGDSMNTEAFF	TGTGCCAGCAGCTTCGGGGACAGCATGAACACTGAAGCTTTCTTT
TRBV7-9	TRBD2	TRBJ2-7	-	CASSLVGGEWSEQYF	TGTGCCAGCAGCTTAGTGGGGGGGGAGTGGAGCGAGCAGTACTTC
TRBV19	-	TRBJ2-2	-	CASSTPGGGPGTGELFF	TGTGCCAGTAGTACCCCTGGCGGGGGCCCGGGGACCGGGGAGCTGTTTTTT
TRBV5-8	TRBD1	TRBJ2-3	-	CASTGPGGGFTDTQYF	TGTGCCAGCACCGGACCAGGGGGCGGATTCACAGATACGCAGTATTTT
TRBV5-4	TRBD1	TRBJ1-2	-	CASSPSRTGGRNYGYTF	TGTGCCAGCAGCCCCTCCAGGACAGGGGGTCGGAACTATGGCTACACCTTC
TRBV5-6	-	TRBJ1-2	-	CASSRPGVGGYTF	TGTGCCAGCAGCCGACCGGGGGTGGGAGGCTACACCTTC
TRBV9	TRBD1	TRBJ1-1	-	CASSVHRGSTEAFF	TGTGCCAGCAGCGTTCACAGGGGCAGCACTGAAGCTTTCTTT
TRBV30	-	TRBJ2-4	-	CAWSVSGAKNIQYF	TGTGCCTGGAGTGTGTCGGGGGCCAAAAACATTCAGTACTTC
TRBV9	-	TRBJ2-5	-	CASSAPGLGQETQYF	TGTGCCAGCAGCGCGCCGGGACTTGGACAAGAGACCCAGTACTTC
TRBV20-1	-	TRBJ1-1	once	CRAALNTEAFF	TGCAGGGCGGCCTTGAACACTGAAGCTTTCTTT
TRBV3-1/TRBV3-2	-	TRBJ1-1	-	CASSLGGLGTEAFF	TGTGCCAGCAGCCTCGGGGGATTGGGCACTGAAGCTTTCTTT
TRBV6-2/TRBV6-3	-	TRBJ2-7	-	CASSYSSRGISFEQYF	TGTGCCAGCAGTTACTCGAGTCGGGGTATTTCCTTCGAGCAGTACTTC
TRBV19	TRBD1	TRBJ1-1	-	CASSNGRGQNTEAFF	TGTGCCAGTAGCAACGGCAGGGGGCAGAACACTGAAGCTTTCTTT
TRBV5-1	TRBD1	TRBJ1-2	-	CASSTQGAEYGYTF	TGCGCCAGCAGCACACAGGGGGCGGAGTATGGCTACACCTTC
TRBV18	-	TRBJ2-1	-	CASSPGLRSEQFF	TGTGCCAGCTCACCGGGCCTCCGTTCTGAGCAGTTCTTC
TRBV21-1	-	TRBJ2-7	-	CASSPLPGQGSSEQYF	TGTGCCAGCAGCCCCCTCCCGGGACAGGGGTCGTCCGAGCAGTACTTC
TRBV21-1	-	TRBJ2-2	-	CASRNRGPTNTGELFF	TGTGCCAGCAGGAACAGGGGTCCGACGAACACCGGGGAGCTGTTTTTT
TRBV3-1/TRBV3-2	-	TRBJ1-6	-	CASSQVEDRNSPLHF	TGTGCCAGCAGCCAAGTTGAGGACAGAAATTCACCCCTCCACTTT
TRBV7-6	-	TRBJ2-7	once	CASSLGGEFDYEQYF	TGTGCCAGCAGCTTAGGGGGGGAATTTGACTACGAGCAGTACTTC
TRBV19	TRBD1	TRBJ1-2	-	CASRLERTGLNYGYTF	TGTGCCAGTAGGTTGGAGCGGACAGGGTTAAACTATGGCTACACCTTC
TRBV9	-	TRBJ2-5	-	CASSAEAGPQETQYF	TGTGCCAGCAGCGCGGAAGCGGGCCCTCAAGAGACCCAGTACTTC
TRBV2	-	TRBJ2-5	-	CASNLAGETQYF	TGTGCCAGTAACCTAGCAGGAGAGACCCAGTACTTC
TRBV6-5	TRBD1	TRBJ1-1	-	CGTGVLEAFF	TGCGGAACAGGGGTTCTTGAAGCTTTCTTT
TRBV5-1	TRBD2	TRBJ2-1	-	CASSRRGGPVSSEQFF	TGCGCCAGCAGCCGTCGGGGGGGCCCGGTCAGTAGTGAGCAGTTCTTC
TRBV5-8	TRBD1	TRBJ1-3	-	CASSSPKIQGVSGNTIYF	TGTGCCAGCAGCTCCCCAAAAATACAGGGGGTTTCTGGAAACACCATATATTTT
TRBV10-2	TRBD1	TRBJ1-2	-	CASSGPDRAYGYTF	TGCGCCAGCAGTGGACCGGACAGGGCCTATGGCTACACCTTC
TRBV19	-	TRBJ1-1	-	CASSTGTLQFEAFF	TGTGCCAGTAGTACCGGGACACTACAATTTGAAGCTTTCTTT
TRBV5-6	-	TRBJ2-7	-	CASSLSPRSYEQYF	TGTGCCAGCAGCTTATCTCCGCGATCCTACGAGCAGTACTTC
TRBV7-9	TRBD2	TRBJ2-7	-	CASSLARGGHLSYEQYF	TGTGCCAGCAGCTTAGCCCGCGGGGGGCACCTTTCCTACGAGCAGTACTTC
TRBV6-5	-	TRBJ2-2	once	CASSPHVLNTGELFF	TGTGCCAGCAGTCCACATGTATTAAACACCGGGGAGCTGTTTTTT
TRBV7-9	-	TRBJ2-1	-	CASSSRGGEQFF	TGTGCCAGCAGCTCCAGGGGTGGTGAGCAGTTCTTC
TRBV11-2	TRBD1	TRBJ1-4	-	CASSLGGQGALNEKLFF	TGTGCCAGCAGCTTAGGGGGACAGGGGGCTCTGAATGAAAAACTGTTTTTT
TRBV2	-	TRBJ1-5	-	CASNAGGPGQPQHF	TGTGCCAGCAATGCCGGGGGGCCGGGTCAGCCCCAGCATTTT
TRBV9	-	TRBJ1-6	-	CASSVAGSPLHF	TGTGCCAGCAGCGTAGCGGGGTCACCCCTCCACTTT
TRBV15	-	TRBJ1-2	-	CATSRDSLNYGYTF	TGTGCCACCAGCAGAGATTCCCTAAACTATGGCTACACCTTC
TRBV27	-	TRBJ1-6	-	CASRPGSPHSPLHF	TGTGCCAGCAGGCCCGGGTCCCCCCATTCACCCCTCCACTTT
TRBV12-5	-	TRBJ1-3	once	CASGSTGSGNTIYF	TGTGCTAGTGGTTCCACGGGTTCTGGAAACACCATATATTTT
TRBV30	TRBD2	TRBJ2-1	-	CAWSVGAGDYEQFF	TGTGCCTGGAGTGTAGGTGCGGGGGACTATGAGCAGTTCTTC
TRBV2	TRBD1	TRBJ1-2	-	CASAMVVTGGYGYTF	TGTGCCAGCGCCATGGTGGTCACAGGGGGGTATGGCTACACCTTC
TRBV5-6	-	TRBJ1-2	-	CASIPAGSFYGYTF	TGTGCCAGCATCCCGGCGGGCAGCTTCTATGGCTACACCTTC
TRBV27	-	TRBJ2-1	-	CASSLSRSHEQFF	TGTGCCAGCAGTTTATCGAGGAGCCATGAGCAGTTCTTC
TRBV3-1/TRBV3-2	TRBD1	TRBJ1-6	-	CASSPTFGTGALLSPLHF	TGTGCCAGCAGTCCAACGTTCGGGACAGGGGCTCTCCTTTCACCCCTCCACTTT
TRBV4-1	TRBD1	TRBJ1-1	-	CASSLGTGYFLTEAFF	TGCGCCAGCAGCCTCGGGACAGGGTATTTTCTGACTGAAGCTTTCTTT
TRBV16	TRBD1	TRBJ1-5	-	CASSHPPDRGQPQHF	TGTGCCAGCAGCCACCCACCGGACAGGGGTCAGCCCCAGCATTTT
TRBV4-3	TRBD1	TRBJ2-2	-	CASSQDRGLNTGELFF	TGCGCCAGCAGCCAAGATAGGGGGCTAAACACCGGGGAGCTGTTTTTT
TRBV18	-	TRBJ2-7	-	CASSPLLADYSYEQYF	TGTGCCAGCTCACCACTTTTAGCGGATTACTCCTACGAGCAGTACTTC
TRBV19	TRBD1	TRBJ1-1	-	CASSIAGQGNTEAFF	TGTGCCAGTAGTATAGCCGGACAGGGGAACACTGAAGCTTTCTTT